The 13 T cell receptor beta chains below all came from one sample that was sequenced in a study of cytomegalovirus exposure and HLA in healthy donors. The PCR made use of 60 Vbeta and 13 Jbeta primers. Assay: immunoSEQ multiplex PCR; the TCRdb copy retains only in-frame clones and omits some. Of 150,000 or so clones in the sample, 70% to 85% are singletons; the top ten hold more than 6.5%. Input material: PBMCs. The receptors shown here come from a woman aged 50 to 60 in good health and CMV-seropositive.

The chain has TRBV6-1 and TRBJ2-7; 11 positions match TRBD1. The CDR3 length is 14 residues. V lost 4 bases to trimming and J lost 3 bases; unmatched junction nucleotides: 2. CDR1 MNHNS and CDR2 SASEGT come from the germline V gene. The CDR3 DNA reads TGTGCCAGCAGTGTGGGACAGGGGGACTACGAGCAGTACTTC. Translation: CASSVGQGDYEQYF.

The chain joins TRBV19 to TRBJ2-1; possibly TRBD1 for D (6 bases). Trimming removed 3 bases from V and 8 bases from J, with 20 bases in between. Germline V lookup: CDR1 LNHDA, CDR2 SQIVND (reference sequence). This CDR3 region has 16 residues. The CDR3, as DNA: TGTGCCAGTAGTATCTCCCTAGGGGCAGGGGATCATGAGCAGTTCTTC. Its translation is CASSISLGAGDHEQFF.

CDR3 nucleotides: TGTGCCAGCAGTTACGAGCGGGTGAACACTGAAGCTTTCTTT. Amino acid sequence: CASSYERVNTEAFF. The chain carries TRBV6-5 and TRBJ1-1; D is unresolved. V was shortened by 2 bases and J by 0 bases, with 7 bases between the two germline ends. The CDR3 consists of 14 residues. Germline CDR1 MNHEY, CDR2 SVGAGI.

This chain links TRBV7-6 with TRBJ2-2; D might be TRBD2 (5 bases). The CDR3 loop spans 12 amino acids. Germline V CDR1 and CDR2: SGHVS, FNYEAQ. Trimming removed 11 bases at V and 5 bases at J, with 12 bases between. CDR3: CAWGAPTGELFF. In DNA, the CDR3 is TGTGCCTGGGGAGCCCCTACCGGGGAGCTGTTTTTT. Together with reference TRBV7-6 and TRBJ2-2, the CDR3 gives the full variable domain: GAGVSQSPRYKVTKRGQDVALRCDPISGHVSLYWYRQALGQGPEFLTYFNYEAQQDKSGLPNDRFSAERPEGSISTLTIQRTEQRDSAMYRCAWGAPTGELFFGEGSRLTVL.

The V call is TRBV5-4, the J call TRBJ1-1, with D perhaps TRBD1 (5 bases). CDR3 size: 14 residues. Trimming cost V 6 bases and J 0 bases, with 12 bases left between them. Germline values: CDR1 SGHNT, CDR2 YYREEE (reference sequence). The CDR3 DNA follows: TGTGCCAGCATGGCCCGGGGGTTGAACACTGAAGCTTTCTTT. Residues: CASMARGLNTEAFF.

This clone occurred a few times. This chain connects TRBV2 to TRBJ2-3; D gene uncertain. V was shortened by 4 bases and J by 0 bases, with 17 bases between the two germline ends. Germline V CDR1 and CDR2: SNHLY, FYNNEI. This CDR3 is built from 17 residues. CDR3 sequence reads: CASSVLLPSISTDTQYF. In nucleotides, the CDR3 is TGTGCCAGCAGTGTGTTGCTACCTTCCATTAGCACAGATACGCAGTATTTT. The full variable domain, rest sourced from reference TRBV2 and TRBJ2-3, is EPEVTQTPSHQVTQMGQEVILRCVPISNHLYFYWYRQILGQKVEFLVSFYNNEISEKSEIFDDQFSVERPDGSNFTLKIRSTKLEDSAMYFCASSVLLPSISTDTQYFGPGTRLTVL.

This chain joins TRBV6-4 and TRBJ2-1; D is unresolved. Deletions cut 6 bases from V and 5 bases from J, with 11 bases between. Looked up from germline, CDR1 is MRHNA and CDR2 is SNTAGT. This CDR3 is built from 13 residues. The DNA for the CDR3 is TGTGCCAGCAGCCGACAACCAGACAATGAGCAGTTCTTC. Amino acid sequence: CASSRQPDNEQFF.

DNA for the CDR3: TGTGCCAGCAGTTACTCAAGCTGGAATGAGCAGTTCTTC. Protein sequence: CASSYSSWNEQFF. The chain carries TRBV6-5 and TRBJ2-1; D is ambiguous. Germline assignment: CDR1 MNHEY and CDR2 SVGAGI. This CDR3 region has 13 residues. The V end lost 0 bases, the J end lost 7 bases, and 7 bases lay between the germline ends.

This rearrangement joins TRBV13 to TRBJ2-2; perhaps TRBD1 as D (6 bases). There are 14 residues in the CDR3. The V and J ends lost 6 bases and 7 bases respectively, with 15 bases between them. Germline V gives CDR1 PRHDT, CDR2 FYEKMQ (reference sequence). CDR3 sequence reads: CASSHGRGNGELFF. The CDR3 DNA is TGTGCCAGCAGTCACGGTAGGGGGAACGGGGAGCTGTTTTTT.

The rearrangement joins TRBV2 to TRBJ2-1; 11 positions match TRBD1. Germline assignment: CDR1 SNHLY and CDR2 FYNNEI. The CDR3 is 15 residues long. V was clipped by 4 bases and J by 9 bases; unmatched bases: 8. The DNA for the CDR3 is TGTGCCAGCAGTGGGACAGGGGGCGCCAGGATTGAGCAGTTCTTC. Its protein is CASSGTGGARIEQFF.

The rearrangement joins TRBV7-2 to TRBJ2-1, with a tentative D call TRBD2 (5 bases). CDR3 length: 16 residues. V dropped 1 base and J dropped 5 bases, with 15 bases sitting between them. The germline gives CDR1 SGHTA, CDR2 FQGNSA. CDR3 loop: CASSLGRRTTNNEQFF. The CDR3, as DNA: TGTGCCAGCAGCTTAGGGAGGCGGACGACAAACAATGAGCAGTTCTTC.

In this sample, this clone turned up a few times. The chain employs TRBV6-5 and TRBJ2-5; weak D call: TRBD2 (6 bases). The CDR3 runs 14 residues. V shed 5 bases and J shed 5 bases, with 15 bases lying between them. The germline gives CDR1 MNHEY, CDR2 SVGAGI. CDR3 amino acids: CASSPPGLLETQYF. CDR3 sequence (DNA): TGTGCCAGCAGTCCACCGGGACTCCTTGAGACCCAGTACTTC.

In DNA form, the CDR3 reads TGCGCCAGCAGCTTTGATGGGGGCTACACCGGGGAGCTGTTTTTT. Translated, it gives CASSFDGGYTGELFF. The genes are TRBV5-1 and TRBJ2-2; the D gene is possibly TRBD1 (6 bases). The CDR3 has 15 residues. Deletions cut 2 bases from V and 3 bases from J, with 11 bases between. CDR1 and CDR2 (germline): SGHRS, YFSETQ.